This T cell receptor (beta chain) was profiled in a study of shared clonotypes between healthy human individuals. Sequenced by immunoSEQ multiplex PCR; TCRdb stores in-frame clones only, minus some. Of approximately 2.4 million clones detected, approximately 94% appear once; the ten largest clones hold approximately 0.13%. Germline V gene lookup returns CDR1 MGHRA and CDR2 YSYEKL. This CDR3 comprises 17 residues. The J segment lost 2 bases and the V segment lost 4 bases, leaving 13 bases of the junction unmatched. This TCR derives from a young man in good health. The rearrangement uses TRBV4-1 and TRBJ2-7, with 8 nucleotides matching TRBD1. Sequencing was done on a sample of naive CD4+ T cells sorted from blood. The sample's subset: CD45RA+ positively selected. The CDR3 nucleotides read TGCGCCAGCAGCCTAACTATCCCGGGACAGGCGACCTACGAGCAGTACTTC. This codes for CASSLTIPGQATYEQYF.